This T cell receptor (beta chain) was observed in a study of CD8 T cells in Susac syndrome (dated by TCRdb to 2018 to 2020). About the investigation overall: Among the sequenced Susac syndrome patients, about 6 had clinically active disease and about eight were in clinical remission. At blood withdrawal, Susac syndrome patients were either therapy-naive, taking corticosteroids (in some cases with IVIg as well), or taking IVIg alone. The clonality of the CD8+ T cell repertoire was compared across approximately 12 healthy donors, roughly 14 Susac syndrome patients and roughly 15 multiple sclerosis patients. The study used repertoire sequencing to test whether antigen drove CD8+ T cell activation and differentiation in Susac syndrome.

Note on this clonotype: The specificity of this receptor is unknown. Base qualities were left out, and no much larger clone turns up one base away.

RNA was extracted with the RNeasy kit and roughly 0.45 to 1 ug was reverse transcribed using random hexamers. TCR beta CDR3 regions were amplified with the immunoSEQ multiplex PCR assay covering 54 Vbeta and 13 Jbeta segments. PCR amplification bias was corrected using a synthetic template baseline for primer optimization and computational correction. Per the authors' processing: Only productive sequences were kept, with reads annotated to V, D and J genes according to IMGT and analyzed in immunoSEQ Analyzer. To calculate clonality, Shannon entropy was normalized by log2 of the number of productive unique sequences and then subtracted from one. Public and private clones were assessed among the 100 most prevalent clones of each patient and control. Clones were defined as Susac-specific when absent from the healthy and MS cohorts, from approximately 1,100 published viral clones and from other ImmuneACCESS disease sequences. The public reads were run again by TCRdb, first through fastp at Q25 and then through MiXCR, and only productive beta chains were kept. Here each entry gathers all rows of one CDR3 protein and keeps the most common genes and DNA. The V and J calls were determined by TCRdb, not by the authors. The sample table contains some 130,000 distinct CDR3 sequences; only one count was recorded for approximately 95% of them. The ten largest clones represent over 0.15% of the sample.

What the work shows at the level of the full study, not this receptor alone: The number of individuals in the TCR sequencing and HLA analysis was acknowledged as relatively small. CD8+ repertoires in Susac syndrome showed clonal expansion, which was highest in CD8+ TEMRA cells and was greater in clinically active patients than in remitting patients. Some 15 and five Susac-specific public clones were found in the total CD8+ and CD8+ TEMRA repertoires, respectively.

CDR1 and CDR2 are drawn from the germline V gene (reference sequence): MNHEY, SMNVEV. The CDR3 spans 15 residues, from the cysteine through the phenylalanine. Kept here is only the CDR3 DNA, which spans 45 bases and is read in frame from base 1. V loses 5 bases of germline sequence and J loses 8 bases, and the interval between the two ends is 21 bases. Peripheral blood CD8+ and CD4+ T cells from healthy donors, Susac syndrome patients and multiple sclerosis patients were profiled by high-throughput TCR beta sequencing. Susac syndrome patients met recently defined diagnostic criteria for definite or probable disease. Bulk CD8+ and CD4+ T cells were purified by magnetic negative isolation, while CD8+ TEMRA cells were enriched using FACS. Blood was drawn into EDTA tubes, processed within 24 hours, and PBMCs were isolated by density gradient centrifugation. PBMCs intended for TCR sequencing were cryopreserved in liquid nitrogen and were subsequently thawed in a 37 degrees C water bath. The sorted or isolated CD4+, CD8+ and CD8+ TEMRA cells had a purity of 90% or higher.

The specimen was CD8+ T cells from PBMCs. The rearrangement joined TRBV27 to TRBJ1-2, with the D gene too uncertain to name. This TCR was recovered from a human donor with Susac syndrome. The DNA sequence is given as TGTGCCAGCAGTCTAGACGGGTGGGCGCCGTCGGGCTACACCTTC. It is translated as CASSLDGWAPSGYTF.